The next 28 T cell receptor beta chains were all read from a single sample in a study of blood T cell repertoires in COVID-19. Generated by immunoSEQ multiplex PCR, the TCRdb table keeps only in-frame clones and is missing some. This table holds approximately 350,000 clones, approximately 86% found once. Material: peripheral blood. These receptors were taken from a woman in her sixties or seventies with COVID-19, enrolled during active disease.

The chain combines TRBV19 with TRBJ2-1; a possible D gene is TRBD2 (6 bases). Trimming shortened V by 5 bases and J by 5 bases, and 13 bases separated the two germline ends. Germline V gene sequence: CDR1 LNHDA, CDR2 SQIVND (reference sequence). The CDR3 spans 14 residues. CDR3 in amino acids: CASSLFGTHNEQFF. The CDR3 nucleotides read TGTGCCAGTAGTCTGTTCGGGACTCACAATGAGCAGTTCTTC.

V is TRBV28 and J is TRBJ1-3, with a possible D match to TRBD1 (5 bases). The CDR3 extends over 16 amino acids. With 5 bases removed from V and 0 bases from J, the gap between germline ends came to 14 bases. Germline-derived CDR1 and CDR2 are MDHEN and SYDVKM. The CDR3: CASSAPGGASGNTIYF. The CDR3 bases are TGTGCCAGCAGTGCCCCGGGGGGAGCCTCTGGAAACACCATATATTTT.

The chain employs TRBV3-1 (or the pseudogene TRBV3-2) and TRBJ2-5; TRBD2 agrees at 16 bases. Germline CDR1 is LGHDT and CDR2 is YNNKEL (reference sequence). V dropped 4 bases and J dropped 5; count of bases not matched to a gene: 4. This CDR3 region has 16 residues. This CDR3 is CASSPGLAGGLETQYF. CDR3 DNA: TGTGCCAGCAGCCCGGGACTAGCGGGGGGGCTTGAGACCCAGTACTTC.

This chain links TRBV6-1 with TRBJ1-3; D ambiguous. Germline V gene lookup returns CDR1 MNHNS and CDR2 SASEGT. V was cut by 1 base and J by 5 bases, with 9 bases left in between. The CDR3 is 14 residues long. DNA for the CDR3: TGTGCCAGCAGTGAAGACGCAGTGCGAAACACCATATATTTT. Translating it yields CASSEDAVRNTIYF.

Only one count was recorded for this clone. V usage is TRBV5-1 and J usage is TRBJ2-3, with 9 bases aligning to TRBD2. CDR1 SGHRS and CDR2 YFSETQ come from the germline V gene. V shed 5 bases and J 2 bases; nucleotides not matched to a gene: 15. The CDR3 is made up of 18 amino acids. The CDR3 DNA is TGCGCCAGCAGGCGGGAGGGGGGAGCCCCTCCTGTCACAGATACGCAGTATTTT. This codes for CASRREGGAPPVTDTQYF.

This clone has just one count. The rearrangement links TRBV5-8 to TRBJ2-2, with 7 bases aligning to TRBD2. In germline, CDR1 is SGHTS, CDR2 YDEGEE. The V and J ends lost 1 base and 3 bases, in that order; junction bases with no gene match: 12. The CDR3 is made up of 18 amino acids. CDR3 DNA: TGTGCCAGCAGCTTGTGGGGGTCGGCAGGGAGGGACACCGGGGAGCTGTTTTTT. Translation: CASSLWGSAGRDTGELFF.

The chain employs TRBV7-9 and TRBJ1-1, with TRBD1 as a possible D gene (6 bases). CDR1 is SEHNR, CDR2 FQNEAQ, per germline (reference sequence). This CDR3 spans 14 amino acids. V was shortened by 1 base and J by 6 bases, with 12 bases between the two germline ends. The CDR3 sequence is CASSLEYKGAEAFF. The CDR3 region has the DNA TGTGCCAGCAGCTTAGAATATAAGGGGGCTGAAGCTTTCTTT.

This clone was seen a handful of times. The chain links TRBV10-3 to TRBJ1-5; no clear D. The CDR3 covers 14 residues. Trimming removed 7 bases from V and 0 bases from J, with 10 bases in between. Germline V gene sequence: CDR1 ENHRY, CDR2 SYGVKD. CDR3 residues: CAIKGVGSNQPQHF. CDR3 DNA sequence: TGTGCCATCAAGGGAGTAGGTAGCAATCAGCCCCAGCATTTT.

The CDR3 DNA sequence: TGTGCCACCTCCCTCTCACGGGCTGGAAACACCATATATTTT. This gives the protein CATSLSRAGNTIYF. The chain recombines TRBV28 with TRBJ1-3; D uncertain. The V gene's germline CDR1 is MDHEN and CDR2 SYDVKM. Trimming removed 10 bases from V and 2 bases from J, with 15 bases in between. The CDR3 is 14 amino acids.

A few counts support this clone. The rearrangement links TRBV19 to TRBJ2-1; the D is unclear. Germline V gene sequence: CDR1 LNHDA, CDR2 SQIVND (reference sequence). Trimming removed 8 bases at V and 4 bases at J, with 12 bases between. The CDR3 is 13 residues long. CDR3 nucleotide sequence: TGTGCCAGTCGGTCTCGCCAATACAATGAGCAGTTCTTC. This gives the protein CASRSRQYNEQFF. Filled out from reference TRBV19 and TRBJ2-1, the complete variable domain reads DGGITQSPKYLFRKEGQNVTLSCEQNLNHDAMYWYRQDPGQGLRLIYYSQIVNDFQKGDIAEGYSVSREKKESFPLTVTSAQKNPTAFYLCASRSRQYNEQFFGPGTRLTVL.

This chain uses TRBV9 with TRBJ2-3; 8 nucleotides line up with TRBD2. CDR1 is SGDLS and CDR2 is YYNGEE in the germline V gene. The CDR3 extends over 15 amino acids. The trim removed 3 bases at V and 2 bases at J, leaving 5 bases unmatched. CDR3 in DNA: TGTGCCAGCAGCGGAAAGCGGGGGTCCACAGATACGCAGTATTTT. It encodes CASSGKRGSTDTQYF. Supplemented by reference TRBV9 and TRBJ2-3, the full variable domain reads DSGVTQTPKHLITATGQRVTLRCSPRSGDLSVYWYQQSLDQGLQFLIQYYNGEERAKGNILERFSAQQFPDLHSELNLSSLELGDSALYFCASSGKRGSTDTQYFGPGTRLTVL.

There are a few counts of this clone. In nucleotides, the CDR3 is TGTGCCAGTAGGCCTATATCGGCGGGCAATCAGCCCCAGCATTTT. The encoded protein is CASRPISAGNQPQHF. The chain has TRBV19 and TRBJ1-5; D remains ambiguous. Between the trimmed V and J ends, which lost 6 bases and 2 bases, there was a span of 14 bases. Germline V lookup: CDR1 LNHDA, CDR2 SQIVND (reference sequence). The CDR3 contains 15 residues. The full variable domain, completed using reference TRBV19 and TRBJ1-5, is DGGITQSPKYLFRKEGQNVTLSCEQNLNHDAMYWYRQDPGQGLRLIYYSQIVNDFQKGDIAEGYSVSREKKESFPLTVTSAQKNPTAFYLCASRPISAGNQPQHFGDGTRLSIL.

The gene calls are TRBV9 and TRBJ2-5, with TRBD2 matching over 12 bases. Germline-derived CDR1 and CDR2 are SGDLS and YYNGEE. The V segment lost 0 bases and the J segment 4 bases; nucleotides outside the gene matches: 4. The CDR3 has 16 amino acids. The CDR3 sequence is CASSVDLAGGPETQYF. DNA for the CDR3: TGTGCCAGCAGCGTAGATCTAGCGGGGGGGCCAGAGACCCAGTACTTC.

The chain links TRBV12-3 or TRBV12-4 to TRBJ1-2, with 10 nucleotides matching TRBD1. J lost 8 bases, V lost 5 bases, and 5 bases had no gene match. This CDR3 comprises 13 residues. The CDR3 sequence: CASSRQGAAGYTF. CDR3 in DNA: TGTGCCAGCAGTCGACAGGGGGCGGCAGGCTACACCTTC.

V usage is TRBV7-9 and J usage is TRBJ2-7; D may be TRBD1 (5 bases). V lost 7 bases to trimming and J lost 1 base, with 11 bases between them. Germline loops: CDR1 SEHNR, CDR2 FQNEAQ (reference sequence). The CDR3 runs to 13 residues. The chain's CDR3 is CASKQASSYEQYF. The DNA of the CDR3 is TGTGCCAGCAAACAGGCATCTTCCTACGAGCAGTACTTC.

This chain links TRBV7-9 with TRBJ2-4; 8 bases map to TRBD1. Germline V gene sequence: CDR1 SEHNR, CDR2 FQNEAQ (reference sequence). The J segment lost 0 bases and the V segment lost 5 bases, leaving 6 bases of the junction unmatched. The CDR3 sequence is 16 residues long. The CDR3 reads CASSLGQGLAKNIQYF. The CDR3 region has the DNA TGTGCCAGCAGCCTAGGACAGGGACTAGCCAAAAACATTCAGTACTTC.

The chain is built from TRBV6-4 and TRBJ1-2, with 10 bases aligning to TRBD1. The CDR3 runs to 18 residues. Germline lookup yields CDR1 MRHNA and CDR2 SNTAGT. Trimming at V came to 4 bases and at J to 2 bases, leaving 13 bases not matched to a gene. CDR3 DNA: TGTGCCAGCAGTGGCCATTGGGGGGACAGGGGCCTAAACTATGGCTACACCTTC. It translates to CASSGHWGDRGLNYGYTF.

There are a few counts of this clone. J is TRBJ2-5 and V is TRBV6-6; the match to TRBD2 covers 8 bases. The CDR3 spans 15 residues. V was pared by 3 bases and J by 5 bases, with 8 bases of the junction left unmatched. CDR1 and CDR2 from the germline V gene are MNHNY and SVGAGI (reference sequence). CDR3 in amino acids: CASSYSGTRGETQYF. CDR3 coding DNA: TGTGCCAGCAGTTATTCCGGGACTAGAGGGGAGACCCAGTACTTC.

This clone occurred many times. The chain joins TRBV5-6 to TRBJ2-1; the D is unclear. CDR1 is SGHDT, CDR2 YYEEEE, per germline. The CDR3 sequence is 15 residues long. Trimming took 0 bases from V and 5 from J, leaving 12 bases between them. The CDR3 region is CASSLGRRDNNEQFF. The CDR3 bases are TGTGCCAGCAGCTTGGGCAGGCGAGACAACAATGAGCAGTTCTTC.

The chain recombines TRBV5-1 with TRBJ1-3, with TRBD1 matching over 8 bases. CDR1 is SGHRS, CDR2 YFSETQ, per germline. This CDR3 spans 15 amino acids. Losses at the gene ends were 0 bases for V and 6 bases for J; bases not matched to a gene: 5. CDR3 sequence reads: CASSLDGQGLNTIYF. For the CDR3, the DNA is TGCGCCAGCAGCTTGGATGGACAGGGCTTAAACACCATATATTTT.

The CDR3 loop is CASSDGTGDSSPLHF. CDR3 DNA sequence: TGTGCCAGCAGTGACGGGACAGGGGATAGCTCACCCCTCCACTTT. The chain links TRBV2 to TRBJ1-6; 10 bases agree with TRBD1. The CDR3 is 15 residues long. Trimming at V came to 3 bases and at J to 10 bases, leaving 6 bases not matched to a gene. Germline V gives CDR1 SNHLY, CDR2 FYNNEI. Together with reference TRBV2 and TRBJ1-6, the CDR3 gives the full variable domain: EPEVTQTPSHQVTQMGQEVILRCVPISNHLYFYWYRQILGQKVEFLVSFYNNEISEKSEIFDDQFSVERPDGSNFTLKIRSTKLEDSAMYFCASSDGTGDSSPLHFGNGTRLTVT.

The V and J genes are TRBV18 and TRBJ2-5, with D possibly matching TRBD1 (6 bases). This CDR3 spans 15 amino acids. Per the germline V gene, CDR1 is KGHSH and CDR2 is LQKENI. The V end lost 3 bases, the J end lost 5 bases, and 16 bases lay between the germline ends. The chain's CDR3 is CASSPSSGTPETQYF. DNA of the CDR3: TGTGCCAGCTCACCGTCTTCTGGGACACCGGAGACCCAGTACTTC.

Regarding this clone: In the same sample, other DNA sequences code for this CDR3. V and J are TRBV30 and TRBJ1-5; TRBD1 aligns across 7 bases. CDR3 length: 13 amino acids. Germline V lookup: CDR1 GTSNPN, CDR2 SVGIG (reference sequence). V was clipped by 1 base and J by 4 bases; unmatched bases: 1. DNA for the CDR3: TGTGCCTGGAGTGGGGGACAGAATCAGCCCCAGCATTTT. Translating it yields CAWSGGQNQPQHF.

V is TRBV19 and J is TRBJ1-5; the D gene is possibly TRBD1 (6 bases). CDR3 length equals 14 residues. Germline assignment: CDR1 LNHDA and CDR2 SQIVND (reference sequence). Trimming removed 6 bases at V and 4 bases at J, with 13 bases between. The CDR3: CASSSQGSNQPQHF. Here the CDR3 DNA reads TGTGCCAGTAGCTCACAGGGATCAAATCAGCCCCAGCATTTT.

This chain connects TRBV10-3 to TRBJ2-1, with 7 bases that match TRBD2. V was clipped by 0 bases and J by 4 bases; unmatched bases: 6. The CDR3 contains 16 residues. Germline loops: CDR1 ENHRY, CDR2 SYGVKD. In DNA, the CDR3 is TGTGCCATCAGTGAGTCCGAAACTAGCGAGTACAATGAGCAGTTCTTC. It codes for CAISESETSEYNEQFF.

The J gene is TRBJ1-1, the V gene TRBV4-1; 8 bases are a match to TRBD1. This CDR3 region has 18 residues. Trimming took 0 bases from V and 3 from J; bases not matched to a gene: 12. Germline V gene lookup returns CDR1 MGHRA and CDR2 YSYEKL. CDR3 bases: TGCGCCAGCAGCCAAGATTTGGCAGGGGGCAAGGGGTACACTGAAGCTTTCTTT. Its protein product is CASSQDLAGGKGYTEAFF.

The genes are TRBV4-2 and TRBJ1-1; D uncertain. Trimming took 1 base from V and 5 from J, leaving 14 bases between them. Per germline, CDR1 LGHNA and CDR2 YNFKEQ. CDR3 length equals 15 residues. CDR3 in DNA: TGTGCCAGCAGCCAAGTGGTGAGGGAAAAGACTGAAGCTTTCTTT. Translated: CASSQVVREKTEAFF.

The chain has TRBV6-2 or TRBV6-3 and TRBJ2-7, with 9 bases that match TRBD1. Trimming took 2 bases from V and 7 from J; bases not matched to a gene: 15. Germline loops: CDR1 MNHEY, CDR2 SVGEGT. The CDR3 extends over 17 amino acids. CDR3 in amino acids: CASSYTGTGIKLREQYF. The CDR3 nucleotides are TGTGCCAGCAGTTACACCGGGACAGGGATCAAGCTGAGGGAGCAGTACTTC.